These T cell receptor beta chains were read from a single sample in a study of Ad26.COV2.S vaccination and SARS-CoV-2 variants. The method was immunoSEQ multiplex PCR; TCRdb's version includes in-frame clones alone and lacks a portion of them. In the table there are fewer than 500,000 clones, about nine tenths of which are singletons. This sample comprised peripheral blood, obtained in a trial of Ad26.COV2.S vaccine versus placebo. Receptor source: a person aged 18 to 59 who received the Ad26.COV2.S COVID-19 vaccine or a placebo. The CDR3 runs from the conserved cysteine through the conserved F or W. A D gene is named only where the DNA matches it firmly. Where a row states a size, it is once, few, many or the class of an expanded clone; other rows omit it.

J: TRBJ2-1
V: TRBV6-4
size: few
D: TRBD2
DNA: TGTGCCAGCAGTGAGGACGGGACTAGCGGGAGCAATGAGCAGTTCTTC
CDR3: CASSEDGTSGSNEQFF

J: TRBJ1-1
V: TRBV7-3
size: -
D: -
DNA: TGTGCCAGCAGCTTGACCAGCCCGGGGACTGAAGCTTTCTTT
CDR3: CASSLTSPGTEAFF

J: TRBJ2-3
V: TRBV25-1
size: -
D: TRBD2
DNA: TGTGCCAGCAGTCCTCTGAGCGGGAGATCGGTTAGCACAGATACGCAGTATTTT
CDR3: CASSPLSGRSVSTDTQYF

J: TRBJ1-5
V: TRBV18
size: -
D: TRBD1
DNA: TGTGCCAGCTCACCCACAGGGGACAATCAGCCCCAGCATTTT
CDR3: CASSPTGDNQPQHF

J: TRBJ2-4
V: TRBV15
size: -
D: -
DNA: TGTGCCACCAGCAGAGACCCTCGGGACATTCAGTACTTC
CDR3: CATSRDPRDIQYF

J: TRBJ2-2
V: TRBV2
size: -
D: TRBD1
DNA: TGTGCCAGCAGTGAAGCGCCCCAGGGGGCCGGGGAGCTGTTTTTT
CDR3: CASSEAPQGAGELFF

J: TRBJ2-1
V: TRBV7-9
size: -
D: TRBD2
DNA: TGTGCCAGCAGCGGGGGACTAGCGGACAATGAGCAGTTCTTC
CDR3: CASSGGLADNEQFF

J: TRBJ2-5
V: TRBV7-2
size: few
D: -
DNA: TGTGCCAGCAGCTTCGGTCCCCAAGAGACCCAGTACTTC
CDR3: CASSFGPQETQYF

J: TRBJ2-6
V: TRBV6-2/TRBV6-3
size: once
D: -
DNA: TGTGCCAGCAGTTACCGGCACCCGACAGATGGGGCCAACGTCCTGACTTTC
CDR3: CASSYRHPTDGANVLTF

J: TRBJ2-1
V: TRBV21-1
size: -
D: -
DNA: TGTGCCAGCAGCACGGCTCGACAGGGGGGAAATGAGCAGTTCTTC
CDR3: CASSTARQGGNEQFF

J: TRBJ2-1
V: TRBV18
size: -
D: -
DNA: TGTGCCAGCTCACCACAGGGGAATGAGCAGTTCTTC
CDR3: CASSPQGNEQFF

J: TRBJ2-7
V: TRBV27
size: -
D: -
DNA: TGTGCCAGCAGTCTTTCTAACGCTTACAACGAGCAGTACTTC
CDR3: CASSLSNAYNEQYF

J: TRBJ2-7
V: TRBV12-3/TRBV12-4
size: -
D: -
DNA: TGTGCCAGCAGCGGCGCAGGGTGGGAGCAGTACTTC
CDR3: CASSGAGWEQYF

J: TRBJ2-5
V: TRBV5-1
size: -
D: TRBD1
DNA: TGCGCCAGCAGGGACAGGCGAGGGGGAGAGACCCAGTACTTC
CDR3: CASRDRRGGETQYF

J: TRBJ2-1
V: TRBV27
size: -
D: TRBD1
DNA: TGTGCCAGCAAGGGGACAGGGAGAAATGAGCAGTTCTTC
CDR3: CASKGTGRNEQFF

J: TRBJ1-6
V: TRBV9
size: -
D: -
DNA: TGTGCCAGCAGCGTATCCTTCGAGTCACCCCTCCACTTT
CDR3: CASSVSFESPLHF

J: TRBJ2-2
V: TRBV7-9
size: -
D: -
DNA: TGTGCCAGCAGCAGGGCAGAGGGAAACACCGGGGAGCTGTTTTTT
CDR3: CASSRAEGNTGELFF

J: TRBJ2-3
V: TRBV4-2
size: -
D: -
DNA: TGTGCCAGCAGCCAAGAACGAGCGGGCACAGATACGCAGTATTTT
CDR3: CASSQERAGTDTQYF

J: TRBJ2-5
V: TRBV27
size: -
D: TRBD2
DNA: TGTGCCAGCAGTCCCGCTCTAGCGGGACAAGAGACCCAGTACTTC
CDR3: CASSPALAGQETQYF

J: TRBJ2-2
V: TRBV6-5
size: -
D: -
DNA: TGTGCCACCGGGGAGAACACCGGGGAGCTGTTTTTT
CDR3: CATGENTGELFF

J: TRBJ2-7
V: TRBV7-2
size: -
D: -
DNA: TGTGCCAGCAGCCCTCCCGACCGTTACGAGCAGTACTTC
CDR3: CASSPPDRYEQYF

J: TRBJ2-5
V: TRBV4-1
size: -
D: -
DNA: TGCGCCAGCAGCCAAGTCTGGGACCCGACCCAAGAGACCCAGTACTTC
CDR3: CASSQVWDPTQETQYF

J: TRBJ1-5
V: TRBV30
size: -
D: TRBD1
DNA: TGTGCCTGGAGTGTCCCGACAGGGGGTGGCAATCAGCCCCAGCATTTT
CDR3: CAWSVPTGGGNQPQHF

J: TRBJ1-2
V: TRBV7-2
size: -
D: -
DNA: TGTGCCAGCAGCTTATCCTATGGCTACACCTTC
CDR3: CASSLSYGYTF

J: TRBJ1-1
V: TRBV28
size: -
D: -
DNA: TGTGCCAGCAGTTTTAGCTCGGGACCCATGAACACTGAAGCTTTCTTT
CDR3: CASSFSSGPMNTEAFF

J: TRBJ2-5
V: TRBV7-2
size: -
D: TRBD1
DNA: TGTGCCAGCAGCCCCCGGGACAGGGGGCCCCAAGAGACCCAGTACTTC
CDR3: CASSPRDRGPQETQYF

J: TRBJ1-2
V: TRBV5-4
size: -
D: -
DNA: TGTGCCAGCAGCTCCCGAAGCGGTCCTAACTATGGCTACACCTTC
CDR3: CASSSRSGPNYGYTF

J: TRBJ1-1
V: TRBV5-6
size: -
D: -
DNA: TGTGCCAGCAGCCGACGGACGGTAGAATCGGAAGCTTTCTTT
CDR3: CASSRRTVESEAFF

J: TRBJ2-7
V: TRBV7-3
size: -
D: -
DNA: TGTGCCAGCAGCTTCGGGACCGACCCCTCCTACGAGCAGTACTTC
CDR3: CASSFGTDPSYEQYF

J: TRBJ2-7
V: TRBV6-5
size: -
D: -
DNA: TGTGCCAGCAGCCAGGAGCGGCGGGGCGAGCAGTACTTC
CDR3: CASSQERRGEQYF

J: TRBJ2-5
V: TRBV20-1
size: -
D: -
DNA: TGCAGTGCCAGTGGGGAAGAGACCCAGTACTTC
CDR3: CSASGEETQYF

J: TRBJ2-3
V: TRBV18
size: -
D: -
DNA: TGTGCCAGCTCACCACCTCCTAGCGCAGATACGCAGTATTTT
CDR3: CASSPPPSADTQYF

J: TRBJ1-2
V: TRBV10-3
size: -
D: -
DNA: TGTGCCATCAGTGATTTTGGGACACAAGAGCGGGGCTACACCTTC
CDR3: CAISDFGTQERGYTF

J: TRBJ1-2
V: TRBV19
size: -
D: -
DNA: TGTGCCAGTAGTCCCCCCTTCAGGATAACGGGTGGCTACACCTTC
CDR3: CASSPPFRITGGYTF

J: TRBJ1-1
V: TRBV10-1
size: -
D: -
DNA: TGCGCCAGCAGTGAGGCCCCCCATGAAGCTTTCTTT
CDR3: CASSEAPHEAFF

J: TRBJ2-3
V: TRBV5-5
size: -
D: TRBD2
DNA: TGTGCCAGCAGCTTGGTTGAGGGAGGGATGATAGATACGCAGTATTTT
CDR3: CASSLVEGGMIDTQYF

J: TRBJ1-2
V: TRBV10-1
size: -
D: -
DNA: TGCGCCAGCAGTGAGTCGGGAGGGATTGGCTACACCTTC
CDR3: CASSESGGIGYTF

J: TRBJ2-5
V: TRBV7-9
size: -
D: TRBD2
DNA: TGTGCCAGCAGTTATCCGACGGAAATCCCGGGGGGGACCCAGTACTTC
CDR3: CASSYPTEIPGGTQYF

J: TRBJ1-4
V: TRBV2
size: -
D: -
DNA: TGTGCCAGCAGTGAACCCGGGCTGGGGTTGAATGAAAAACTGTTTTTT
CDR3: CASSEPGLGLNEKLFF

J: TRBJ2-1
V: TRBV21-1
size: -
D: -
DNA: TGTGCCAGCACCAACAGCGGGAGGGAGTGCTCCTACAATGAGCAGTTCTTC
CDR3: CASTNSGRECSYNEQFF

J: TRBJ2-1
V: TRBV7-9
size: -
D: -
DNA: TGTGCCAGCAGCCATAGCCGTGTCAATGAGCAGTTCTTC
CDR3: CASSHSRVNEQFF

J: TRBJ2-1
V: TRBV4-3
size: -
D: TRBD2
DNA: TGCGCCAGCAGCCAAGGGGCTAGCGGGACAAACAATGAGCAGTTCTTC
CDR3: CASSQGASGTNNEQFF

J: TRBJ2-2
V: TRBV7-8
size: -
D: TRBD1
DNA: TGTGCCAGCAGCTCCAGACAGGGATCAAACACCGGGGAGCTGTTTTTT
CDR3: CASSSRQGSNTGELFF

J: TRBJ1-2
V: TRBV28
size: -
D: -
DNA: TGTGCCAGCAGTTTGCCCTACACCTTC
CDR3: CASSLPYTF

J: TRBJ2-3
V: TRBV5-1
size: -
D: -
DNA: TGCGCCAGCAGCCTAGACAGGGAGGAAGATACGCAGTATTTT
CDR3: CASSLDREEDTQYF

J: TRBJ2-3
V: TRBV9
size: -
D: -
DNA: TGTGCCAGCAGCGTAGGGATACCCCGAGGAGATACGCAGTATTTT
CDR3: CASSVGIPRGDTQYF

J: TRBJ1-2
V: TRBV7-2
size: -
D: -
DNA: TGTGCCAGCAGCTTATGGAGGGAACCTAACTATGGCTACACCTTC
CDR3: CASSLWREPNYGYTF

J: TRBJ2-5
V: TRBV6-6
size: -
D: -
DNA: TGTGCCAGCAGTCAAATTTCCCTAGGTTTTCAAGAGACCCAGTACTTC
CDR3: CASSQISLGFQETQYF

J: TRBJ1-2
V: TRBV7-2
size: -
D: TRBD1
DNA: TGTGCCAGCAGCTCCGGACAGGGTTGGGGCTACACCTTC
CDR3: CASSSGQGWGYTF

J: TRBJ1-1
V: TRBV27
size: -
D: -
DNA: TGTGCCAGCAGTTTAGGGTCTGAAGCTTTCTTT
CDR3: CASSLGSEAFF